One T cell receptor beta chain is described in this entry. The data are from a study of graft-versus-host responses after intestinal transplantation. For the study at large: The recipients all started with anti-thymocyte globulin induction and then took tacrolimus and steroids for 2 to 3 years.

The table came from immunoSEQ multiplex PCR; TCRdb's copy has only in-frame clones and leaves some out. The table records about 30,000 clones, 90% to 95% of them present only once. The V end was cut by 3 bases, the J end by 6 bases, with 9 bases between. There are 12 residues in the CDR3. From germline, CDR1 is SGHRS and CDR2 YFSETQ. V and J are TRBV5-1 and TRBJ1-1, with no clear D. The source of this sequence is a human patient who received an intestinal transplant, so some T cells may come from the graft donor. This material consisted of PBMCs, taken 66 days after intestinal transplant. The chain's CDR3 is CASSSFSAEAFF. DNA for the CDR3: TGCGCCAGCAGCTCATTTTCAGCTGAAGCTTTCTTT. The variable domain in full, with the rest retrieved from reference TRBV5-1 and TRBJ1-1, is KAGVTQTPRYLIKTRGQQVTLSCSPISGHRSVSWYQQTPGQGLQFLFEYFSETQRNKGNFPGRFSGRQFSNSRSEMNVSTLELGDSALYLCASSSFSAEAFFGQGTRLTVV.